This section outlines one T cell receptor beta chain sequence together with its context. The length of the CDR3 is 15 residues. V was clipped by 8 bases and J by 4 bases, with 20 bases between them. CDR1 is LNHDA, CDR2 SQIVND, per germline (reference sequence). The data belong to a study of cytomegalovirus exposure and HLA in healthy donors. Researchers ran the PCR with 60 Vbeta and 13 Jbeta primers. The repertoire was sequenced with immunoSEQ multiplex PCR; TCRdb's copy has only in-frame clones and lacks some. The sample records 100,000 to 150,000 clones, 74% being singletons. The J gene is TRBJ1-1, the V gene TRBV19; weak D call: TRBD1 (5 bases). Sample: PBMCs. The receptor was isolated from a woman aged 45-59 years in good health and CMV-seropositive. CDR3 residues: CASGSSRSGGTEAFF. The CDR3 coding sequence is TGTGCCAGTGGTTCCAGTCGGTCCGGGGGCACTGAAGCTTTCTTT.